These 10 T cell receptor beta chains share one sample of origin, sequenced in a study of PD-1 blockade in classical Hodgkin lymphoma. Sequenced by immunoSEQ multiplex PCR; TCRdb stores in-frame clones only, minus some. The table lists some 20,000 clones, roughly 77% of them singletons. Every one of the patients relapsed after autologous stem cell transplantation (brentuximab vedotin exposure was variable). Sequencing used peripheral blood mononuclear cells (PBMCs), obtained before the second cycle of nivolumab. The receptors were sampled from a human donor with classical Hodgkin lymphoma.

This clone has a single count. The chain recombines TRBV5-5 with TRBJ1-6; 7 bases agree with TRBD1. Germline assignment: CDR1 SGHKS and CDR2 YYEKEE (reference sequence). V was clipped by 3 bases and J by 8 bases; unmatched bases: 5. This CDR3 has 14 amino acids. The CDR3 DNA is TGTGCCAGCAGCTCACAGGGGATCGATTCACCCCTCCACTTT. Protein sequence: CASSSQGIDSPLHF.

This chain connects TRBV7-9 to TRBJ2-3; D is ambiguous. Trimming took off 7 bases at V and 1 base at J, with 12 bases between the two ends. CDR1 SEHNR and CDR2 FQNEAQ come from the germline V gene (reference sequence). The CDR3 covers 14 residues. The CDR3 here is CASIWGLGTDTQYF. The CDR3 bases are TGTGCCAGCATTTGGGGTTTGGGCACAGATACGCAGTATTTT.

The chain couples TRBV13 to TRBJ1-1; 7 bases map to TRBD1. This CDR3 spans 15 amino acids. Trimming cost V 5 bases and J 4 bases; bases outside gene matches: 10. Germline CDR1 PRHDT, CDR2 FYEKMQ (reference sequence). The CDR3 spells CASSPRQGRSTEAFF. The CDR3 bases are TGTGCCAGCAGCCCTAGACAGGGCAGGAGCACTGAAGCTTTCTTT.

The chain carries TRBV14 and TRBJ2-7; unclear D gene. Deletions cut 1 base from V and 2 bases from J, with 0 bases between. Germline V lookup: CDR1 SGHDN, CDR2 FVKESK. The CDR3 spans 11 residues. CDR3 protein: CASSQAYEQYF. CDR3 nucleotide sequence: TGTGCCAGCAGCCAAGCCTACGAGCAGTACTTC.

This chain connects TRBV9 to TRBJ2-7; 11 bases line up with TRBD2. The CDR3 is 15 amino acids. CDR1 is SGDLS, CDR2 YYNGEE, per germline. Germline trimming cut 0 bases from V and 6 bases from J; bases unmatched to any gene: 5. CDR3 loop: CASSVELAGVSEQYF. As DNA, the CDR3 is TGTGCCAGCAGCGTAGAACTAGCGGGAGTATCCGAGCAGTACTTC.

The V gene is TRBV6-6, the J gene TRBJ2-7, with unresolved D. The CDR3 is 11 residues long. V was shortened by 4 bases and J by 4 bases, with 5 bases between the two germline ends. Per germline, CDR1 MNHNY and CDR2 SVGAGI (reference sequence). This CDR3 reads CASSSKYEQYV. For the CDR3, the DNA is TGTGCCAGCAGTTCGAAATACGAGCAGTACGTC.

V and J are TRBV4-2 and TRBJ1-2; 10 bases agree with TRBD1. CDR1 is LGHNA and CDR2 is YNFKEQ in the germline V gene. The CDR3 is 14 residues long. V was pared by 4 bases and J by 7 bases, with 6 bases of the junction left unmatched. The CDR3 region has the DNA TGTGCCAGCAGCCGAGACAGGGGGCAGGGTGGCTACACCTTC. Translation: CASSRDRGQGGYTF.

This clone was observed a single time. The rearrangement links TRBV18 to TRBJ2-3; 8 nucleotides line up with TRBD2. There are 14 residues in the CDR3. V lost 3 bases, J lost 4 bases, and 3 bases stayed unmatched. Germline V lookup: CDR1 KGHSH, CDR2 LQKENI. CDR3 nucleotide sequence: TGTGCCAGCTCACCCGGGGGGGGCGCAGATACGCAGTATTTT. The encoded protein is CASSPGGGADTQYF.

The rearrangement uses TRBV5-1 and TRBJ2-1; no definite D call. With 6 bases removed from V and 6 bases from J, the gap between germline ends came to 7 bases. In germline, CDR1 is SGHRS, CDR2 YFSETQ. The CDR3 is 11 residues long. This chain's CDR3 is CASKGFNEQFF. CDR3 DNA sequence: TGCGCCAGCAAAGGGTTCAATGAGCAGTTCTTC.

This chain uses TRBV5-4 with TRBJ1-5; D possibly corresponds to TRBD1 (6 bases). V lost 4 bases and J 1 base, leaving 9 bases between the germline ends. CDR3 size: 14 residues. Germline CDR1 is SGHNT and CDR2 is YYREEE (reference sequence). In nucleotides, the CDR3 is TGTGCCAGCAGCGATACAGGGAGCAATCAGCCCCAGCATTTT. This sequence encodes CASSDTGSNQPQHF.